The entry that follows covers one T cell receptor (beta chain) sequence. This sample was included in a study of shared clonotypes between healthy human individuals. Trimming took off 2 bases at V and 0 bases at J, with 10 bases between the two ends. The CDR3 spans 16 residues. Germline CDR1 KGHSH, CDR2 LQKENI. Here immunoSEQ multiplex PCR was the method, and the copy in TCRdb shows in-frame clones only, minus some. The sample carries 2 million to 2.5 million clones, around 93% recorded once. The chain is built from TRBV18 and TRBJ2-2; D not certain. Sample: naive CD4+ T cells from PBMCs. Subset given: CD45RA+ positively selected. The receptor's source is a man aged 18 to 30 in good health. Some clones in this sample may be carry-over from other donors' samples. CDR3 amino acids: CASSPNSVANTGELFF. The CDR3 DNA reads TGTGCCAGCTCACCAAATTCCGTTGCGAACACCGGGGAGCTGTTTTTT.